The rows below give T cell receptor beta chains drawn from one sample of a study of cytomegalovirus exposure and HLA in healthy donors. Only in-frame clones appear in the TCRdb table, and some are missing; sequencing was by immunoSEQ multiplex PCR. In the table there are over 150,000 clones, around four fifths of which are singletons. Sequenced sample: PBMCs. These receptor sequences come from a woman between 50 and 59 years old in good health and CMV-seronegative. CDR3s include the opening cysteine and the closing phenylalanine or tryptophan. The D gene is left open where the match is weak. Only some rows state a clone size, as once, few, many or a class for expanded clones.

size: .
V: TRBV7-2
J: TRBJ2-7
D: TRBD2
CDR3: CASSLIQRGEQYF
DNA: TGTGCCAGCAGCTTAATCCAGCGGGGCGAGCAGTACTTC

size: .
V: TRBV9
J: TRBJ2-3
D: TRBD2
CDR3: CASSVTSGSSGTQYF
DNA: TGTGCCAGCAGCGTGACTAGCGGGAGTTCGGGTACGCAGTATTTT

size: once
V: TRBV19
J: TRBJ2-2
D: .
CDR3: CASSIWQGTGELFF
DNA: TGTGCCAGTAGTATTTGGCAGGGTACCGGGGAGCTGTTTTTT

size: .
V: TRBV7-9
J: TRBJ1-1
D: .
CDR3: CASSLNGGMNTEAFF
DNA: TGTGCCAGCAGCTTAAACGGGGGGATGAACACTGAAGCTTTCTTT

size: .
V: TRBV29-1
J: TRBJ2-1
D: .
CDR3: CSVSSFQAEQFF
DNA: TGCAGCGTTTCGAGCTTCCAGGCTGAGCAGTTCTTC

size: .
V: TRBV6-5
J: TRBJ1-1
D: .
CDR3: CASRGASGTEAFF
DNA: TGTGCCAGCAGGGGGGCGTCGGGCACTGAAGCTTTCTTT

size: .
V: TRBV5-1
J: TRBJ2-7
D: .
CDR3: CASSPSPAGPSYEQYF
DNA: TGCGCCAGCAGCCCCTCCCCTGCGGGACCCTCCTACGAGCAGTACTTC

size: .
V: TRBV27
J: TRBJ1-2
D: TRBD1
CDR3: CASSPQGVWDYGYTF
DNA: TGTGCCAGCAGTCCGCAGGGGGTATGGGACTATGGCTACACCTTC

size: .
V: TRBV5-4
J: TRBJ1-1
D: .
CDR3: CASSLQGRLRNTEAFF
DNA: TGTGCCAGCAGCTTACAGGGCCGTCTGCGGAACACTGAAGCTTTCTTT

size: .
V: TRBV11-3
J: TRBJ1-1
D: TRBD1
CDR3: CASSPRTGKNTEAFF
DNA: TGTGCCAGCAGCCCCCGGACAGGGAAAAACACTGAAGCTTTCTTT

size: .
V: TRBV7-2
J: TRBJ2-7
D: TRBD1
CDR3: CASSSDRGSYEQYF
DNA: TGTGCCAGCAGCTCAGACAGGGGGTCCTACGAGCAGTACTTC

size: .
V: TRBV28
J: TRBJ2-7
D: TRBD1
CDR3: CASSFPGTGMTEQYF
DNA: TGTGCCAGCAGCTTTCCCGGGACAGGGATGACCGAGCAGTACTTC

size: .
V: TRBV6-6
J: TRBJ2-7
D: TRBD1
CDR3: CASSYSQGVHCEQYF
DNA: TGTGCCAGCAGTTACTCACAGGGGGTCCACTGCGAGCAGTACTTC

size: few
V: TRBV5-6
J: TRBJ1-1
D: .
CDR3: CASRFGGNTEAFF
DNA: TGTGCCAGCAGGTTCGGGGGGAACACTGAAGCTTTCTTT

size: once
V: TRBV29-1
J: TRBJ1-3
D: TRBD1
CDR3: CSVEATGDVRYF
DNA: TGCAGCGTTGAAGCGACAGGGGACGTCAGATATTTT

size: .
V: TRBV6-1
J: TRBJ2-5
D: .
CDR3: CASSGGQETQYF
DNA: TGTGCCAGCAGTGGCGGCCAAGAGACCCAGTACTTC

size: few
V: TRBV28
J: TRBJ2-7
D: TRBD2
CDR3: CASTLSGTYEQYF
DNA: TGTGCCAGCACATTGAGCGGGACCTACGAGCAGTACTTC

size: .
V: TRBV19
J: TRBJ2-6
D: .
CDR3: CASSLQVLAGANVLTF
DNA: TGTGCCAGTAGTTTACAGGTCCTGGCTGGGGCCAACGTCCTGACTTTC

size: .
V: TRBV6-5
J: TRBJ1-2
D: TRBD1
CDR3: CASSYTGTGSGYTF
DNA: TGTGCCAGCAGTTACACCGGGACAGGGAGTGGCTACACCTTC

size: .
V: TRBV27
J: TRBJ2-7
D: TRBD2
CDR3: CASSSGPGGGKFYEQYF
DNA: TGTGCCAGCAGTTCGGGTCCCGGGGGAGGGAAATTCTACGAGCAGTACTTC

size: .
V: TRBV15
J: TRBJ1-4
D: TRBD1
CDR3: CATSRDHGAGGEKLFF
DNA: TGTGCCACCAGCAGAGATCATGGTGCAGGGGGGGAAAAACTGTTTTTT

size: .
V: TRBV10-3
J: TRBJ2-7
D: .
CDR3: CAIRDTRGSYEQYF
DNA: TGTGCCATCAGGGACACTCGCGGATCCTACGAGCAGTACTTC

size: .
V: TRBV7-3
J: TRBJ2-1
D: .
CDR3: CASSLRGGAYNEQFF
DNA: TGTGCCAGCAGCTTACGAGGGGGAGCCTACAATGAGCAGTTCTTC

size: .
V: TRBV19
J: TRBJ1-2
D: TRBD1
CDR3: CASTRDRGLDEYGYTF
DNA: TGTGCCAGTACCCGGGACAGGGGGCTGGACGAGTATGGCTACACCTTC

size: .
V: TRBV2
J: TRBJ2-1
D: .
CDR3: CASSDVNYNEQFF
DNA: TGTGCCAGCAGTGATGTTAATTACAATGAGCAGTTCTTC

size: .
V: TRBV11-2
J: TRBJ2-1
D: .
CDR3: CASSLGGGSYNEQFF
DNA: TGTGCCAGCAGCTTAGGGGGGGGCTCGTACAATGAGCAGTTCTTC

size: .
V: TRBV19
J: TRBJ2-7
D: TRBD1
CDR3: CASSRTGQPSYEQYF
DNA: TGTGCCAGTAGCCGTACGGGACAGCCCTCCTACGAGCAGTACTTC

size: .
V: TRBV28
J: TRBJ2-5
D: .
CDR3: CASSLKAIETQYF
DNA: TGTGCCAGCAGTTTAAAAGCGATAGAGACCCAGTACTTC

size: once
V: TRBV2
J: TRBJ2-5
D: .
CDR3: CASSGGLAETQYF
DNA: TGTGCCAGCAGTGGAGGTCTAGCTGAGACCCAGTACTTC

size: .
V: TRBV7-9
J: TRBJ2-5
D: TRBD1
CDR3: CASREWDRGYQETQYF
DNA: TGTGCCAGCAGGGAGTGGGACAGGGGGTACCAAGAGACCCAGTACTTC

size: .
V: TRBV5-4
J: TRBJ1-5
D: TRBD1
CDR3: CASSLAQGQFNQPQHF
DNA: TGTGCCAGCAGCTTGGCACAGGGGCAATTCAATCAGCCCCAGCATTTT

size: .
V: TRBV27
J: TRBJ2-7
D: .
CDR3: CASSLSSQYYEQYF
DNA: TGTGCCAGCAGTTTATCATCTCAGTACTACGAGCAGTACTTC

size: .
V: TRBV6-5
J: TRBJ1-6
D: .
CDR3: CASSRWNPGGRTLHF
DNA: TGTGCCAGCAGCCGATGGAACCCGGGGGGTCGGACCCTCCACTTT

size: .
V: TRBV7-2
J: TRBJ2-7
D: TRBD2
CDR3: CASRILAGVYEQYF
DNA: TGTGCCAGCAGGATACTAGCGGGAGTCTACGAGCAGTACTTC

size: few
V: TRBV5-6
J: TRBJ1-5
D: TRBD1
CDR3: CASSLVTGRGNQPQHF
DNA: TGTGCCAGCAGCTTGGTGACAGGGAGAGGCAATCAGCCCCAGCATTTT

size: .
V: TRBV28
J: TRBJ2-7
D: TRBD2
CDR3: CASSPGTSGRRYEQYF
DNA: TGTGCCAGCAGTCCGGGGACTAGCGGGAGACGCTACGAGCAGTACTTC

size: .
V: TRBV27
J: TRBJ1-5
D: .
CDR3: CASSETGQGRSPQHF
DNA: TGTGCCAGCAGCGAAACTGGGCAGGGGCGCAGCCCCCAGCATTTT

size: .
V: TRBV7-2
J: TRBJ1-1
D: .
CDR3: CASSLGVSGPIAAFF
DNA: TGTGCCAGCAGCTTAGGAGTGTCAGGGCCGATTGCAGCTTTCTTT

size: .
V: TRBV19
J: TRBJ2-1
D: .
CDR3: CASNTNIYNEQFF
DNA: TGTGCCAGTAATACTAACATCTACAATGAGCAGTTCTTC

size: .
V: TRBV28
J: TRBJ1-1
D: .
CDR3: CASSRQYTEAFF
DNA: TGTGCCAGCAGTCGACAGTACACTGAAGCTTTCTTT

size: .
V: TRBV5-5
J: TRBJ2-7
D: .
CDR3: CASSLEAGRHEQYF
DNA: TGTGCCAGCAGCTTGGAGGCAGGTCGCCACGAGCAGTACTTC

size: .
V: TRBV4-3
J: TRBJ2-7
D: .
CDR3: CASSQDPWTAYRDEQYF
DNA: TGCGCCAGCAGCCAAGATCCCTGGACTGCTTATAGAGACGAGCAGTACTTC

size: once
V: TRBV9
J: TRBJ1-3
D: .
CDR3: CASSATGAKSSGNTIYF
DNA: TGTGCCAGCAGCGCCACAGGAGCAAAGAGCTCTGGAAACACCATATATTTT

size: .
V: TRBV21-1
J: TRBJ2-7
D: .
CDR3: CASSKVGRDRANSYEQYF
DNA: TGTGCCAGCAGCAAAGTAGGAAGGGACAGGGCCAACTCCTACGAGCAGTACTTC

size: .
V: TRBV10-3
J: TRBJ1-5
D: .
CDR3: CAISVGGVGGNQPQHF
DNA: TGTGCCATCAGTGTCGGGGGAGTCGGTGGCAATCAGCCCCAGCATTTT

size: .
V: TRBV18
J: TRBJ1-2
D: TRBD1
CDR3: CASSPVGQVGNYGYTF
DNA: TGTGCCAGCTCACCCGTCGGACAGGTGGGAAACTATGGCTACACCTTC

size: .
V: TRBV7-6
J: TRBJ2-7
D: TRBD2
CDR3: CASSPVGGRPYEQYF
DNA: TGTGCCAGCAGCCCAGTGGGCGGGAGGCCCTACGAGCAGTACTTC

size: .
V: TRBV6-1
J: TRBJ2-1
D: TRBD2
CDR3: CAGSLAGGPNEQFF
DNA: TGTGCCGGGTCACTAGCGGGGGGGCCGAATGAGCAGTTCTTC

size: .
V: TRBV12-5
J: TRBJ1-1
D: .
CDR3: CANEQGTNTEAFF
DNA: TGTGCTAACGAACAGGGCACAAACACTGAAGCTTTCTTT

size: .
V: TRBV12-2
J: TRBJ2-7
D: .
CDR3: CASRLALFPQHLGSGGIGEQYF
DNA: TGTGCAAGTCGCTTAGCTCTATTCCCCCAACATCTGGGTAGCGGGGGGATAGGCGAGCAGTACTTC

size: .
V: TRBV2
J: TRBJ1-2
D: TRBD1
CDR3: CASSVRDSAFYGYTF
DNA: TGTGCCAGCAGTGTCCGGGACAGCGCTTTTTATGGCTACACCTTC

size: once
V: TRBV7-6
J: TRBJ2-7
D: .
CDR3: CASSPLTDSYEQYF
DNA: TGTGCCAGCAGCCCATTGACAGATTCCTACGAGCAGTACTTC

size: once
V: TRBV28
J: TRBJ2-2
D: .
CDR3: CASTPPGRGWTGELFF
DNA: TGTGCCAGCACCCCCCCGGGCAGAGGGTGGACCGGGGAGCTGTTTTTT

size: .
V: TRBV6-5
J: TRBJ2-4
D: .
CDR3: CASLAGAKNIQYF
DNA: TGTGCCAGCCTGGCGGGGGCCAAAAACATTCAGTACTTC

size: .
V: TRBV29-1
J: TRBJ2-5
D: TRBD2
CDR3: CSVEDLAGGETQYF
DNA: TGCAGCGTTGAAGACCTAGCGGGGGGAGAGACCCAGTACTTC

size: few
V: TRBV9
J: TRBJ1-6
D: TRBD1
CDR3: CASSETGQGYNSPLHF
DNA: TGTGCCAGCAGCGAGACTGGACAGGGCTATAATTCACCCCTCCACTTT

size: .
V: TRBV25-1
J: TRBJ1-4
D: TRBD1
CDR3: CASSGWDRGEKLFF
DNA: TGTGCCAGCAGTGGGTGGGACAGGGGTGAAAAACTGTTTTTT

size: .
V: TRBV30
J: TRBJ2-1
D: TRBD1
CDR3: CAWSRQGAGEQFF
DNA: TGTGCCTGGAGTAGACAGGGGGCGGGCGAGCAGTTCTTC

size: .
V: TRBV11-3
J: TRBJ2-3
D: .
CDR3: CASSATRDTQYF
DNA: TGTGCCAGCAGCGCGACAAGAGATACGCAGTATTTT